Shown below are 21 T cell receptor beta chains from a single sample sequenced in a study of regulatory T cells in long-lasting Graves disease. Specified time point: persistent/refractory GD, antithyroid drugs over 5 years with positive TRAb. Researchers made the TCR library from RNA that was extracted from PBMCs. CDR3-region Arm-PCR and iRepertoire HTBI primers produced the TCR beta libraries. Each CDR3 protein is one row after TCRdb ran MiXCR on the multiplex PCR reads. This table holds under 500,000 distinct CDR3 sequences, around 21% found once. The sample here was peripheral blood mononuclear cells (PBMCs), taken when the disease was refractory, from a patient treated with antithyroid drugs. The source of these receptors is a female donor with Graves disease.

This chain links TRBV15 with TRBJ1-5; tentative D call: TRBD1 (5 bases). Trimming shortened V by 1 base and J by 2 bases, and 12 bases separated the two germline ends. The CDR3 contains 16 residues. Germline V gives CDR1 LNHNV, CDR2 YYDKDF (reference sequence). The CDR3 nucleotides are TGTGCCACCAGCAGAGGCCGGGCGGGGGGCAATCAGCCCCAGCATTTT. Protein: CATSRGRAGGNQPQHF.

This clonotype was seen a handful of times. V usage is TRBV5-5 and J usage is TRBJ1-4; D might be TRBD1 (5 bases). In germline, CDR1 is SGHKS, CDR2 YYEKEE (reference sequence). The ends were cut back, 4 bases at V and 8 bases at J, with 21 bases in the middle. The CDR3 has 16 amino acids. In nucleotides, the CDR3 is TGTGCCAGCAGCCCCGCGCCGGGAGCAGGGCGGGAAAAACTGTTTTTT. Its translation is CASSPAPGAGREKLFF. The full variable domain, in which reference TRBV5-5 and TRBJ1-4 provide the parts outside the CDR3, is DAGVTQSPTHLIKTRGQQVTLRCSPISGHKSVSWYQQVLGQGPQFIFQYYEKEERGRGNFPDRFSARQFPNYSSELNVNALLLGDSALYLCASSPAPGAGREKLFFGSGTQLSVL.

For this clonotype: A clone one base away is much larger, so this may be a read error. The chain has TRBV20-1 and TRBJ1-1; no firm D call. In germline, CDR1 is DFQATT, CDR2 SNEGSKA (reference sequence). CDR3 size: 15 residues. The CDR3 protein is CSARPAGTLNTEASF. The CDR3, as DNA: TGCAGTGCTAGACCGGCAGGCACCCTGAACACTGAAGCTTCCTTT.

For this clonotype: A much bigger clone sits one base away, suggesting this may be a read error. The chain employs TRBV28 and TRBJ1-4, with D possibly TRBD1 on 6 matching bases. Germline V gives CDR1 MDHEN, CDR2 SYDVKM. The CDR3 runs to 19 residues. CDR3 sequence reads: CASSLRALGLGASNERLFF. The CDR3 nucleotides read TGTGCCAGCAGTTTAAGGGCCCTCGGTTTGGGGGCCTCGAATGAAAGACTGTTTTTT. The complete variable domain, with remaining parts taken from reference TRBV28 and TRBJ1-4, reads DVKVTQSSRYLVKRTGEKVFLECVQDMDHENMFWYRQDPGLGLRLIYFSYDVKMKEKGDIPEGYSVSREKKERFSLILESASTNQTSMYLCASSLRALGLGASNERLFFGSGTQLSVL.

V gene TRBV19 combines with J gene TRBJ1-1; D call uncertain. The CDR3 totals 14 residues. V was trimmed by 3 bases and J by 3 bases, leaving 11 bases between them. Germline CDR1 reads LNHDA; CDR2 reads SQIVND (reference sequence). CDR3 protein: CASSITGVDTEAFF. CDR3 nucleotide sequence: TGTGCCAGTAGTATTACGGGAGTGGACACTGAAGCTTTCTTT. The entire variable domain, with the rest obtained from reference TRBV19 and TRBJ1-1, is as follows: DGGITQSPKYLFRKEGQNVTLSCEQNLNHDAMYWYRQDPGQGLRLIYYSQIVNDFQKGDIAEGYSVSREKKESFPLTVTSAQKNPTAFYLCASSITGVDTEAFFGQGTRLTVV.

This clonotype has only a few counts. The chain joins TRBV6-2 or TRBV6-3 to TRBJ2-7; 7 nucleotides align to TRBD2. The CDR3 contains 15 residues. V lost 9 bases, J lost 2 bases, and 13 bases stayed unmatched. The germline V gene has CDR1 MNHEY and CDR2 SVGEGT. The CDR3 DNA sequence: TGTGCCAGTATCCCAGCGGGGACTCCAACCTACGAGCAGTACTTC. It is translated as CASIPAGTPTYEQYF.

CDR3 sequence: CASSLGGASVGYTF. CDR3 nucleotides: TGTGCCAGCAGCTTAGGGGGGGCCTCTGTTGGCTACACCTTC. This chain joins TRBV5-4 and TRBJ1-2, with D maybe TRBD1 (6 bases). Germline V gives CDR1 SGHNT, CDR2 YYREEE (reference sequence). The CDR3 runs 14 residues. Trimming cost V 2 bases and J 7 bases, with 15 bases left between them.

This clonotype was observed at least ten times. The chain is built from TRBV6-1 and TRBJ2-5; 7 bases are a match to TRBD1. V lost 6 bases, J lost 1 base, and 8 bases stayed unmatched. The CDR3 extends over 15 amino acids. Per the germline V gene, CDR1 is MNHNS and CDR2 is SASEGT. CDR3 nucleotide sequence: TGTGCCAGCAGACAACGGGACAGAGTCCAAGAGACCCAGTACTTC. Amino acids: CASRQRDRVQETQYF.

This clonotype appeared a few times. The chain recombines TRBV15 with TRBJ2-7; D remains unclear. Trimming took 0 bases from V and 0 from J, leaving 15 bases between them. The CDR3 sequence is 17 residues long. Germline V gene sequence: CDR1 LNHNV, CDR2 YYDKDF (reference sequence). CDR3 protein: CATSRDHGSISSYEQYF. CDR3 nucleotide sequence: TGTGCCACCAGCAGAGATCATGGCAGCATTAGCTCCTACGAGCAGTACTTC. Filled out from reference TRBV15 and TRBJ2-7, the complete variable domain reads DAMVIQNPRYQVTQFGKPVTLSCSQTLNHNVMYWYQQKSSQAPKLLFHYYDKDFNNEADTPDNFQSRRPNTSFCFLDIRSPGLGDTAMYLCATSRDHGSISSYEQYFGPGTRLTVT.

In its sample, this clonotype was seen many times. The chain carries TRBV2 and TRBJ2-7; no reliable D call. The CDR3 consists of 14 residues. V lost 5 bases and J lost 1, with 12 bases in between. From germline, CDR1 is SNHLY and CDR2 FYNNEI. As DNA, the CDR3 is TGTGCCAGCAGTAAGGACGGGTATTCCTACGAGCAGTACTTC. Its protein is CASSKDGYSYEQYF.

This clonotype was seen a single time. This chain connects TRBV12-3 or TRBV12-4 to TRBJ2-3; no reliable D call. This CDR3 region has 13 residues. With 6 bases removed from V and 2 bases from J, the gap between germline ends came to 9 bases. CDR3 protein: CASRFQDTDTQYF. For the CDR3, the DNA is TGTGCCAGCAGATTTCAGGACACAGATACGCAGTATTTT.

This clonotype was seen ten or more times. The chain joins TRBV12-3 or TRBV12-4 to TRBJ2-7; the match to TRBD2 covers 8 bases. Trimming took 5 bases from V and 2 from J; bases not matched to a gene: 5. The CDR3 covers 14 residues. CDR3 loop: CASSTSGSAYEQYF. The CDR3 nucleotides read TGTGCCAGCAGTACTAGCGGTTCCGCCTACGAGCAGTACTTC.

The CDR3 loop is CAEKAAGMDTEAFF. The CDR3, as DNA: TGTGCCGAAAAAGCCGCAGGGATGGACACTGAAGCTTTCTTT. The rearrangement links TRBV6-1 to TRBJ1-1, with D tentatively TRBD1 (5 bases). V lost 11 bases to trimming and J lost 3 bases, with 19 bases between them. CDR1 and CDR2 from the germline V gene are MNHNS and SASEGT. The CDR3 has 14 amino acids.

This clonotype appeared many times. The junction does not match germline at one end; this may be a read error. This chain links TRBV10-2 with TRBJ1-1; D is unresolved. Germline-derived CDR1 and CDR2 are WSHSY and SAAADI. The length of the CDR3 is 11 residues. CDR3 nucleotides: TGTGCCAGCAGGACCAACACTGAAGCTTTCTTT. As protein: CASRTNTEAFF.

This clonotype was counted many times. The chain uses TRBV2 and TRBJ1-1; 8 nucleotides agree with TRBD1. The junction had 8 bases not matched to a gene; V was cut back by 6 bases and J by 5 bases. Germline-derived CDR1 and CDR2 are SNHLY and FYNNEI. The CDR3 runs 14 residues. The CDR3 is CASRSNRGGTEAFF. CDR3 bases: TGTGCCAGCAGAAGTAACAGGGGGGGTACTGAAGCTTTCTTT.

This clonotype was detected ten times or more. The chain employs TRBV7-9 and TRBJ2-5; 13 nucleotides agree with TRBD2. The V gene end was trimmed by 5 bases and the J gene end by 5 bases; junction bases not matched to a gene: 8. CDR3 length: 16 amino acids. Germline assignment: CDR1 SEHNR and CDR2 FQNEAQ (reference sequence). The DNA for the CDR3 is TGTGCCAGCAGCGGCCGACTAGCGGGAGGTAGTGAGACCCAGTACTTC. This sequence encodes CASSGRLAGGSETQYF.

This clonotype was seen ten or more times. The chain is built from TRBV7-2 and TRBJ2-7, with TRBD2 as a possible D gene (6 bases). Trimming stripped 5 bases from V and 4 bases from J, with 12 bases between. CDR3 size: 13 residues. Looked up from germline, CDR1 is SGHTA and CDR2 is FQGNSA. CDR3 in amino acids: CASSRTSLYEQYF. CDR3 bases: TGTGCCAGCAGCCGTACTAGCCTTTACGAGCAGTACTTC.

This sequence joins TRBV5-1 and TRBJ2-7; 9 bases map to TRBD1. J gave up 7 bases and V 4 bases, and 12 bases lay outside the gene matches. In germline, CDR1 is SGHRS, CDR2 YFSETQ. The CDR3 runs to 15 residues. CDR3 DNA sequence: TGCGCCAGCAGCCCCGGGACAGGGATGACTTTGGAGCAGTACTTC. The encoded protein is CASSPGTGMTLEQYF.

This clonotype was observed at least ten times. The J gene is TRBJ1-1, the V gene TRBV28; D is unclear. V lost 2 bases and J lost 0, with 7 bases in between. The CDR3 sequence is 14 residues long. From germline, CDR1 is MDHEN and CDR2 SYDVKM. CDR3 in amino acids: CASSLLGLNTEAFF. The DNA of the CDR3 is TGTGCCAGCAGTTTACTGGGCCTGAACACTGAAGCTTTCTTT.

The rearrangement joins TRBV18 to TRBJ2-7; TRBD2 aligns across 13 bases. V shed 2 bases, J shed 7 bases, and the junction held 5 bases outside the gene matches. In germline, CDR1 is KGHSH, CDR2 LQKENI. This CDR3 has 15 amino acids. The CDR3 DNA is TGTGCCAGCTCACCAACTCGGACTAGCGGGGGTGAGCAGTACTTC. It encodes CASSPTRTSGGEQYF.

This chain uses TRBV5-1 with TRBJ2-7; the D is unclear. The CDR3 length is 15 residues. Germline V gene data show CDR1 as SGHRS and CDR2 as YFSETQ. The germline V and J ends were trimmed by 0 bases and 2 bases, with 12 bases remaining between them. This CDR3 is CASSLDRANTYEQYF. As DNA, the CDR3 is TGCGCCAGCAGCTTGGACCGGGCGAACACCTACGAGCAGTACTTC. The full variable domain, its missing parts supplied by reference TRBV5-1 and TRBJ2-7, is KAGVTQTPRYLIKTRGQQVTLSCSPISGHRSVSWYQQTPGQGLQFLFEYFSETQRNKGNFPGRFSGRQFSNSRSEMNVSTLELGDSALYLCASSLDRANTYEQYFGPGTRLTVT.